Listed below are T cell receptor beta chains from one sample, sequenced in a study of blood T cell repertoires in COVID-19. Clones were sequenced by immunoSEQ multiplex PCR, and TCRdb holds only the in-frame ones, with some missing. The table has approximately 120,000 clones, about 70% seen once; the top ten hold more than 5.5%. Specimen: peripheral blood. These receptors originate from a man in his 60s with acute or convalescent COVID-19. CDR3s include the opening cysteine and the closing phenylalanine or tryptophan. A D gene is named only where the DNA matches it firmly. The listing skips clone size in some rows; elsewhere it reads once, few, many or a size class.

j_call d_call clone_size v_call cdr3_nt cdr3_aa
TRBJ2-7 TRBD1 once TRBV6-2/TRBV6-3 TGTGCCAGCAGCCCGACAGGGGTCGAGCAGTACTTC CASSPTGVEQYF
TRBJ2-4 TRBD1 few TRBV6-1 TGTGCCAGCAGTGAAGCGACAGGGGGCGCAAACATTCAGTACTTC CASSEATGGANIQYF
TRBJ1-2 . . TRBV5-1 TGCGCCAGCAGCTTGGACGGGAGCTATGGCTACACCTTC CASSLDGSYGYTF
TRBJ2-7 TRBD1 . TRBV11-2 TGTGCCAGCAGCGCCTCAGGGGGCATAGTCGGCGAGCAGTACTTC CASSASGGIVGEQYF
TRBJ1-6 . . TRBV21-1 TGTGCCAGCCCCATGGAGGGGTCTCGTCGGTCACCCCTCCACTTT CASPMEGSRRSPLHF
TRBJ2-1 TRBD2 . TRBV30 TGTGCCTGGAGTACTAGCGGGAGGTTTGAGCAGTTCTTC CAWSTSGRFEQFF
TRBJ1-1 TRBD1 . TRBV19 TGTGCCAGTCGTGATACAGGGGGCACTGAAGCTTTCTTT CASRDTGGTEAFF
TRBJ1-2 . . TRBV6-1 TGTGCCAGCAGTGACACAGGGAGAGGGCTGATTAATGGCTACACCTTC CASSDTGRGLINGYTF
TRBJ1-1 . few TRBV7-6 TGTGCCAGCAGCTTAGGTGGCGGAGAATTAGGCGCTTTCTTT CASSLGGGELGAFF
TRBJ2-1 TRBD1 . TRBV27 TGTGCCAGCAGGGGACAGACGACCTACAATGAGCAGTTCTTC CASRGQTTYNEQFF
TRBJ1-2 . . TRBV6-5 TGTGCCAGCAGGACGGGACTTCCCTACTATGGCTACACCTTC CASRTGLPYYGYTF
TRBJ2-7 TRBD1 . TRBV9 TGTGCCAGCAGCGCAGACAGGGTAAATTCCTACGAGCAGTACTTC CASSADRVNSYEQYF
TRBJ1-5 TRBD1 . TRBV24-1 TGTGCCACCAGTGGAACAGGGGTTCAGCCCCAGCATTTT CATSGTGVQPQHF
TRBJ2-1 TRBD1 few TRBV19 TGTGCCAGTAGTATAGAACCGGGACAGGGGATAGGTGAGCAGTTCTTC CASSIEPGQGIGEQFF
TRBJ2-3 TRBD2 . TRBV12-5 TGTGCTAGTGGACCCGGACTAGCGGGAGGGGGAGATACGCAGTATTTT CASGPGLAGGGDTQYF
TRBJ1-5 . . TRBV19 TGTGCCAGTAGTCCTGCGGCCTCCAGGGGCCGGTCGGCCCAGCATTTT CASSPAASRGRSAQHF
TRBJ1-1 . . TRBV7-8 TGTGCCAGCAGCTTACAGGGCCCTACGAGCACTGAAGCTTTCTTT CASSLQGPTSTEAFF
TRBJ1-1 . few TRBV7-3 TGTGCCAGCAGCGTAACACCCGTGACAGAGAACACTGAAGCTTTCTTT CASSVTPVTENTEAFF